The 12 T cell receptor beta chains below were found in one sample sequenced in a study of OX40 agonist ivuxolimab in advanced cancers. Using immunoSEQ multiplex PCR, the repertoire was profiled, and TCRdb retains in-frame clones only, with some absent. Here the sample spans about 47,000 clones, around 80% being singletons. The sequenced sample was CD4+ or CD8+ T cells sorted from blood, obtained in a trial of the OX40 agonist ivuxolimab. Every receptor here comes from an adult with an advanced solid tumor such as melanoma, head and neck, liver or kidney cancer.

V usage is TRBV7-3 and J usage is TRBJ2-7; D not resolved. CDR1 and CDR2 (germline): SGHTA, FQGTGA. This CDR3 region has 13 residues. Trimming cost V 2 bases and J 6 bases, with 11 bases left between them. CDR3 amino acids: CASSLEPRSEQYF. The CDR3 nucleotides are TGTGCCAGCAGCTTAGAACCTCGTAGCGAGCAGTACTTC.

This clone appeared a few times. The chain recombines TRBV6-5 with TRBJ1-1, with D hard to call. The germline V and J ends were trimmed by 5 bases and 2 bases, with 6 bases remaining between them. Germline V gene lookup returns CDR1 MNHEY and CDR2 SVGAGI. This CDR3 contains 12 residues. The CDR3 DNA is TGTGCCAGCAGTCGTCCTAACACTGAAGCTTTCTTT. The encoded protein is CASSRPNTEAFF.

The chain's CDR3 is CASSPPGSSYEQYF. The CDR3 DNA follows: TGTGCCAGCTCACCACCGGGCAGCTCCTACGAGCAGTACTTC. V gene TRBV18 combines with J gene TRBJ2-7; D not certain. There are 14 residues in the CDR3. Germline V gene data show CDR1 as KGHSH and CDR2 as LQKENI. V lost 0 bases, J lost 0 bases, and 6 bases lay in between.

This clone showed up just once. The chain links TRBV27 to TRBJ2-1; D may correspond to TRBD1 or TRBD2 (5 bases each). CDR1 MNHEY and CDR2 SMNVEV come from the germline V gene (reference sequence). V was cut by 3 bases and J by 1 base, with 10 bases left in between. The CDR3 runs 15 residues. For the CDR3, the DNA is TGTGCCAGCAGTTTGGGGGACGGGTCCTACAATGAGCAGTTCTTC. This translates into CASSLGDGSYNEQFF.

The J gene is TRBJ2-7, the V gene TRBV9; D unclear. The germline V and J ends were trimmed by 0 bases and 0 bases, with 10 bases remaining between them. Germline V gives CDR1 SGDLS, CDR2 YYNGEE. There are 15 residues in the CDR3. CDR3 sequence: CASSVGPGFSYEQYF. For the CDR3, the DNA is TGTGCCAGCAGCGTAGGCCCGGGCTTCTCCTACGAGCAGTACTTC.

The V gene is TRBV9, the J gene TRBJ1-1, with 7 bases aligning to TRBD1. Germline values: CDR1 SGDLS, CDR2 YYNGEE. The V gene end was trimmed by 2 bases and the J gene end by 0 bases; junction bases not matched to a gene: 4. The CDR3 consists of 15 residues. In DNA form, the CDR3 reads TGTGCCAGCAGCGTTTACAGGGGAATGAACACTGAAGCTTTCTTT. Amino acid sequence: CASSVYRGMNTEAFF.

The V and J genes are TRBV9 and TRBJ2-7; possibly TRBD2 for D (5 bases). V dropped 0 bases and J dropped 0 bases, with 10 bases sitting between them. Germline CDR1 and CDR2: SGDLS and YYNGEE. This CDR3 has 15 amino acids. CDR3 residues: CASSVGISVSYEQYF. DNA of the CDR3: TGTGCCAGCAGCGTAGGCATTAGCGTCTCCTACGAGCAGTACTTC. The full variable domain, its missing parts supplied by reference TRBV9 and TRBJ2-7, is DSGVTQTPKHLITATGQRVTLRCSPRSGDLSVYWYQQSLDQGLQFLIQYYNGEERAKGNILERFSAQQFPDLHSELNLSSLELGDSALYFCASSVGISVSYEQYFGPGTRLTVT.

The chain uses TRBV30 and TRBJ2-3; D gene unclear. V was trimmed by 5 bases and J by 1 base, leaving 4 bases between them. CDR3 length: 11 amino acids. CDR1 and CDR2 from the germline V gene are GTSNPN and SVGIG (reference sequence). CDR3 sequence reads: CAWHGTDTQYF. Here the CDR3 DNA reads TGTGCCTGGCATGGCACAGATACGCAGTATTTT.

The genes are TRBV4-1 and TRBJ2-7; 7 bases agree with TRBD2. The CDR3 consists of 16 residues. Losses at the gene ends were 4 bases for V and 4 bases for J; bases not matched to a gene: 13. Germline lookup yields CDR1 MGHRA and CDR2 YSYEKL. CDR3 amino acids: CASSPSGTGEQYEQYF. CDR3 DNA: TGCGCCAGCAGCCCGAGCGGGACTGGGGAGCAGTACGAGCAGTACTTC.

This clone was seen once. V and J are TRBV9 and TRBJ2-1; D is perhaps TRBD2 (5 bases). Looked up from germline, CDR1 is SGDLS and CDR2 is YYNGEE. The CDR3 covers 16 residues. With 3 bases removed from V and 0 bases from J, the gap between germline ends came to 13 bases. CDR3: CASSALATSSYNEQFF. Written as DNA, the CDR3 is TGTGCCAGCAGCGCGTTAGCGACGAGCTCCTACAATGAGCAGTTCTTC.

This clone has a single count. This chain uses TRBV6-6 with TRBJ2-2; no firm D call. The germline V gene encodes CDR1 MNHNY and CDR2 SVGAGI (reference sequence). The CDR3 is 13 amino acids. The ends were cut back, 6 bases at V and 6 bases at J, with 11 bases in the middle. DNA of the CDR3: TGTGCCAGCAGCTATAATGACGCCGGGGAGCTGTTTTTT. Protein product: CASSYNDAGELFF.

The chain links TRBV12-1 to TRBJ1-5. TRBV12-1 is a pseudogene locus. This CDR3 has 16 residues. The CDR3 DNA is TGTGCCAGCAGTGATCGTACAGGTCGAAGAGGGCAGCCCCAGCATTTT. Encoded protein: CASSDRTGRRGQPQHF.